A few counts support the clone carrying this TCR beta chain. Its antigen remains unidentified. These data come from a study of CD8+ T cells in alopecia areata. Study information: Twice daily, treated patients received 5 to 10 mg of oral tofacitinib.

Notes on the study in general: Affected scalp, especially in alopecia totalis/universalis, had a higher clonality than normal scalp did. On tofacitinib, scalp and blood still held many of the expanded lesional clones.

The V segment lost 4 bases and the J segment 1 base; nucleotides outside the gene matches: 16. CDR3 length: 20 amino acids. In germline, CDR1 is MNHEY, CDR2 SMNVEV (reference sequence). Indicated treatment: oral pan-JAK inhibitor, 5-10 mg twice daily. Specimens obtained from alopecia areata patients comprised lesional scalp punch biopsies and peripheral blood. Isolated RNA was reverse transcribed into cDNA used as the sequencing template. TCRdb's table, derived via immunoSEQ multiplex PCR, lists solely in-frame clones and lacks some. The repertoire consists of about 210,000 clones, with roughly 64% occurring once and the leading ten covering roughly 4.2%.

The sequencing here drew on CD4+ T cells sorted from blood, taken at week 4, from a patient treated with tofacitinib. The chain uses TRBV27 and TRBJ2-1, with 10 positions matching TRBD1. This TCR came from a human donor with alopecia areata. Here the CDR3 reads CASSSRDRGLFSSSYNEQFF. The CDR3 DNA reads TGTGCCAGCAGTTCCCGGGACAGGGGCCTCTTTTCTAGTTCCTACAATGAGCAGTTCTTC.